This note documents a single T cell receptor (beta chain) sequence. The antigen it recognizes is unknown. The record has no base qualities; no much larger clone is one base away. This sample was included in a study of OX40 agonist ivuxolimab in advanced cancers. Context from the whole study: The costimulatory receptor OX40 (CD134) was targeted by ivuxolimab, a fully human IgG2 agonistic monoclonal antibody. In the dose-escalation cohort, 70% to 90% of patients were male, and the mean age was 60 years with a range of roughly 23 to 79. Partial responses were achieved by three dose-escalation patients, of whom one had hepatocellular carcinoma and two had cutaneous melanoma. Of the approximately 54 dose-escalation patients, hepatocellular carcinoma was present in roughly 19, melanoma in some 15, renal cell carcinoma in 9 and head and neck cancer in 9. Intravenous ivuxolimab was administered to patients every 2 weeks at six dose levels: 0.01, 0.1, 0.3, 1.5, 3 and 10 mg/kg. Patients were allowed to have had prior anti-PD-1, anti-PD-L1 or anti-CTLA-4 therapy, and 40% of the dose-escalation patients had previously received checkpoint inhibitors. The purpose of peripheral TCRbeta sequencing was to test whether ivuxolimab changed TCR sequence diversity and led to clonal T-cell expansion. The paper reports the monotherapy dose-escalation portion (N of about 50 patients) of the phase I ivuxolimab trial. Study-level results and caveats: After ivuxolimab, expanded clones were on average more numerous among CD8+ T cells than among CD4+ T cells. The antigen specificity of the peripheral T cells that underwent clonal expansion was not determined. Low levels of normalized T-cell clonal expansion were also shown by some nonresponding patients. In the 0.1-3.0 mg/kg groups, partial responders were among the patients with the lowest normalized peripheral clonal expansion, particularly in CD8+ T cells. At doses from 0.1 to 3.0 mg/kg, clonal expansion was seen in both CD4+ and CD8+ blood T cells between baseline and week 6.

Genomic DNA was extracted from sorted cells for sequencing of the TCRbeta CDR3 region. TCRbeta CDR3 regions were sequenced using the immunoSEQ Assay. TCRdb re-hosts the immuneACCESS table, in-frame sequences only. Its copies lack some clones; in the studies checked, an unresolved V gene accounts for under half of them, and the cause for the rest is not known. Recorded for this sample are tens of thousands of clones; around 84% of them occurred a single time. The ten largest make up roughly 6% of the sample. V loses 4 bases, J loses 5 bases, and the germline ends lie 20 bases apart. The germline V gene yields MNHNS for CDR1 and SASEGT for CDR2. From the cysteine up to the phenylalanine, the CDR3 has a length of 16 residues. Here the CDR3 DNA is all that survives: 48 bases in frame from base 1. Patients with a history of autoimmune disease or receiving systemic immunosuppression were excluded from the trial. In every dose cohort, peripheral blood was drawn for TCR sequencing at baseline, cycle 4 day 1, and cycle 7 day 1. Samples were obtained from an open-label, multicenter, first-in-human phase I dose-escalation trial of ivuxolimab. Adults with locally advanced or metastatic melanoma, renal cell carcinoma, hepatocellular carcinoma or head and neck squamous cell carcinoma were enrolled in the trial. Before TCR sequencing, CD4+ and CD8+ T cells were separately sorted from peripheral blood.

The receptor was derived from an adult with an advanced solid tumor such as melanoma, head and neck, liver or kidney cancer. The source was CD4+ or CD8+ T cells sorted from blood, collected in a trial of the OX40 agonist ivuxolimab. Recombination connected TRBV6-1 to TRBJ1-2; no D gene is confidently identified. In nucleotides, the sequence is TGTGCCAGCAGTGTTGACGGCGGTATTAGGGTATATGGCTACACCTTC. Its protein is CASSVDGGIRVYGYTF.